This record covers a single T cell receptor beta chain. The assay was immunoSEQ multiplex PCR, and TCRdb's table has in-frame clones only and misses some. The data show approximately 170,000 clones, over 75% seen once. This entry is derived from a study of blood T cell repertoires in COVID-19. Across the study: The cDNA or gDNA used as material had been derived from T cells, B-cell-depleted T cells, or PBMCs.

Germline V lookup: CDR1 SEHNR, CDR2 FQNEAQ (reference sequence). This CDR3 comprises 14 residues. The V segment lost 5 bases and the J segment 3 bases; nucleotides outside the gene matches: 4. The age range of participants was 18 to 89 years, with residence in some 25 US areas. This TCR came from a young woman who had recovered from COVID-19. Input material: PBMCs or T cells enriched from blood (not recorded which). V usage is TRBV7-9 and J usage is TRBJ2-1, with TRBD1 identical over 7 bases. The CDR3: CASSPRDSYNEQFF. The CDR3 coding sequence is TGTGCCAGCAGCCCTCGGGACAGCTACAATGAGCAGTTCTTC.